This T cell receptor (beta chain) comes out of a study of blood T cell repertoires in COVID-19. The CDR3 extends over 13 amino acids. Germline assignment: CDR1 MNHEY and CDR2 SVGAGI. Between the trimmed V and J ends, which lost 4 bases and 7 bases, there was a span of 11 bases. Using immunoSEQ multiplex PCR, the repertoire was profiled, and TCRdb retains in-frame clones only, with some absent. Counted here are about 98,000 clones, 81% occurring once; the ten biggest clones make up about 11%. The TCR sequence derives from a woman of 80 years or more with acute or convalescent COVID-19. The sequenced sample was peripheral blood. The chain combines TRBV6-5 with TRBJ2-1; a possible D gene is TRBD1 (6 bases). The CDR3 loop is CASSFRQANEQFF. CDR3 coding DNA: TGTGCCAGCAGTTTCCGACAGGCAAATGAGCAGTTCTTC.